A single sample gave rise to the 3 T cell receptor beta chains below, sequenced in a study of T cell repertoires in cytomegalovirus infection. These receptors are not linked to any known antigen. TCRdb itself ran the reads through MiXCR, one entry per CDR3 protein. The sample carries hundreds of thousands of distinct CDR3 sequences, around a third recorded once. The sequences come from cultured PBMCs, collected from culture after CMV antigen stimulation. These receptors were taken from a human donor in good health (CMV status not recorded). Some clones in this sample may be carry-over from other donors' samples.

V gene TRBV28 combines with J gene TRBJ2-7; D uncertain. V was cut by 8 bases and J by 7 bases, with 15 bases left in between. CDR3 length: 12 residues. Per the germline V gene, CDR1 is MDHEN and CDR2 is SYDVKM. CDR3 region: CASCVFPREQYF. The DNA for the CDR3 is TGTGCCAGCTGCGTGTTCCCGCGGGAGCAGTACTTC.

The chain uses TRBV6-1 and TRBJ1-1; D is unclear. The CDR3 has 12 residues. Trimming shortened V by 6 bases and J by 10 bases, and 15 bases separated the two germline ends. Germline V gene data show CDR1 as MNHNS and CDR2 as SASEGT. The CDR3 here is CASRPPDSAAFF. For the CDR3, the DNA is TGTGCCAGCAGACCCCCCGATTCGGCAGCTTTCTTT.

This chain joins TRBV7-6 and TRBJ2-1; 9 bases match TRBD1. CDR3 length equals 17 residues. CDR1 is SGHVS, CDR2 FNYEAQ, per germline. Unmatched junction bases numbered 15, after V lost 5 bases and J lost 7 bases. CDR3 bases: TGTGCCAGCAGCCAAACTCTACCGGGACAGGGAACGAATGAGCAGTTCTTC. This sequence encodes CASSQTLPGQGTNEQFF.